The sequence of this T cell receptor beta chain was determined in a study of OX40 agonist ivuxolimab in advanced cancers. Across the whole study: Males comprised approximately 84% of the group, whose mean age was approximately 62 years (range 23 to 79).

The CDR3 loop spans 14 amino acids. Germline assignment: CDR1 SGHTA and CDR2 FQGNSA. The junction had 7 bases not matched to a gene; V was cut back by 5 bases and J by 3 bases. Sequencing used immunoSEQ multiplex PCR; TCRdb keeps in-frame clones, though not all of them. The table includes 65,000 to 80,000 clones, around 93% detected once. Patients with autoimmune history or systemic immunosuppression were excluded. The receptor was isolated from an adult with an advanced solid tumor such as melanoma, head and neck, liver or kidney cancer. The sequencing here drew on CD4+ or CD8+ T cells sorted from blood, taken in a trial of the OX40 agonist ivuxolimab. The chain combines TRBV7-2 with TRBJ2-7; 7 bases match TRBD1. Here the CDR3 DNA reads TGTGCCAGCAGCCGAGGGGGCGGAGACTACGAGCAGTACTTC. Encoded protein: CASSRGGGDYEQYF.